Below are 21 T cell receptor beta chains sequenced from a single sample in a study of control samples from healthy donors and cancer patients. Method: immunoSEQ multiplex PCR; TCRdb's copy keeps in-frame clones and lacks some. Of some 150,000 clones in the sample, about 90% are singletons; the top ten hold about 7.6%. Sequenced material: blood. The receptors originated from a man aged 18 to 30 in good health.

In its sample, this clone was seen a few times. The CDR3 DNA sequence: TGCAGTGCTAGTTCCAGGAACCTCCCTTTGGACGAGCAGTACTTC. Its translation is CSASSRNLPLDEQYF. The rearrangement joins TRBV20-1 to TRBJ2-7; unclear D gene. CDR1 is DFQATT and CDR2 is SNEGSKA in the germline V gene (reference sequence). The V end lost 3 bases, the J end lost 5 bases, and 20 bases lay between the germline ends. CDR3 length: 15 residues.

J is TRBJ2-3 and V is TRBV5-1; the D gene is possibly TRBD1 (5 bases). The V gene's germline CDR1 is SGHRS and CDR2 YFSETQ. Trimming removed 1 base at V and 2 bases at J, with 11 bases between. This CDR3 region has 15 residues. The CDR3 sequence: CASSLLARATDTQYF. CDR3 coding DNA: TGCGCCAGCAGCTTGCTTGCCAGGGCCACAGATACGCAGTATTTT.

The chain joins TRBV30 to TRBJ1-3; TRBD1 matches 7 bases. From germline, CDR1 is GTSNPN and CDR2 SVGIG (reference sequence). V lost 8 bases to trimming and J lost 1 base; unmatched junction nucleotides: 5. The CDR3 is made up of 13 amino acids. The CDR3 loop is CAQTGQSGNTIYF. CDR3 DNA sequence: TGTGCCCAGACAGGGCAATCTGGAAACACCATATATTTT.

This sequence joins TRBV6-1 and TRBJ2-5, with D unresolved. CDR1 MNHNS and CDR2 SASEGT come from the germline V gene. This CDR3 has 16 residues. Trimming pared 0 bases from V and 6 bases from J, leaving 17 bases between. The CDR3 sequence: CASSEAQSSFKKTQYF. CDR3 DNA sequence: TGTGCCAGCAGTGAAGCGCAATCCAGTTTTAAAAAGACCCAGTACTTC.

This chain joins TRBV7-3 and TRBJ2-1, with D possibly TRBD1 on 6 matching bases. CDR1 is SGHTA, CDR2 FQGTGA, per germline. This CDR3 spans 15 amino acids. Trimming cost V 1 base and J 1 base, with 8 bases left between them. CDR3 protein: CASSLNDRSYNEQFF. CDR3 in DNA: TGTGCCAGCAGCTTAAACGACAGGTCCTACAATGAGCAGTTCTTC.

The chain combines TRBV18 with TRBJ2-1; tentative D call: TRBD1 (6 bases). The CDR3 is 15 residues long. V lost 6 bases to trimming and J lost 5 bases, with 17 bases between them. The germline gives CDR1 KGHSH, CDR2 LQKENI. The CDR3 loop reads CASSLDRIINNEQFF. In nucleotides, the CDR3 is TGTGCCAGCTCCCTGGACAGAATTATAAACAATGAGCAGTTCTTC.

The genes are TRBV11-2 and TRBJ1-1; D uncertain. Germline values: CDR1 SGHAT, CDR2 FQNNGV. V lost 1 base to trimming and J lost 6 bases, with 9 bases between them. The CDR3 has 13 residues. CDR3 residues: CASSLGPGAEAFF. CDR3 coding DNA: TGTGCCAGCAGCTTAGGCCCTGGGGCTGAAGCTTTCTTT.

This chain links TRBV25-1 with TRBJ1-1, with D possibly TRBD1 on 6 matching bases. The CDR3 is 14 amino acids. Germline CDR1 reads MGHDK; CDR2 reads SYGVNS. Trimming shortened V by 6 bases and J by 1 base, and 12 bases separated the two germline ends. CDR3 bases: TGTGCCAGCAGACAAACAGGGACGAACACTGAAGCTTTCTTT. Amino acid sequence: CASRQTGTNTEAFF.

This clone was seen a handful of times. This sequence joins TRBV4-1 and TRBJ1-6; no clear D. The germline V gene has CDR1 MGHRA and CDR2 YSYEKL. The V end was cut by 0 bases, the J end by 0 bases, with 12 bases between. The CDR3 contains 18 residues. CDR3 coding DNA: TGCGCCAGCAGCCAAGACCCACCCGCGAGCTCCTATAATTCACCCCTCCACTTT. Translated, it gives CASSQDPPASSYNSPLHF.

The chain has TRBV3-1 (or the pseudogene TRBV3-2) and TRBJ2-5; either TRBD1 or TRBD2 may fit D (5 bases each). This CDR3 has 14 amino acids. The germline CDR1 and CDR2 sequences are LGHDT and YNNKEL (reference sequence). Trimming cost V 1 base and J 6 bases, with 12 bases left between them. CDR3 nucleotide sequence: TGTGCCAGCAGCCAAGGTCGCAGGGAGAAGACCCAGTACTTC. It codes for CASSQGRREKTQYF.

The chain carries TRBV4-2 and TRBJ1-2; unclear D gene. CDR1 and CDR2 (germline): LGHNA, YNFKEQ. Trimming removed 6 bases at V and 8 bases at J, with 16 bases between. CDR3 size: 13 residues. CDR3 sequence: CASSPSFQSGYTF. CDR3 nucleotides: TGTGCCAGCAGTCCCTCTTTTCAGAGCGGCTACACCTTC.

The rearrangement uses TRBV28 and TRBJ2-1; unclear D gene. CDR1 MDHEN and CDR2 SYDVKM come from the germline V gene. The V end lost 1 base, the J end lost 7 bases, and 14 bases lay between the germline ends. CDR3 length: 15 amino acids. The CDR3 here is CASSLFGSLGNEQFF. CDR3 nucleotide sequence: TGTGCCAGCAGTTTATTCGGCAGCTTGGGGAATGAGCAGTTCTTC.

The chain recombines TRBV7-9 with TRBJ2-5, with 7 bases fitting TRBD1. Germline-derived CDR1 and CDR2 are SEHNR and FQNEAQ (reference sequence). V dropped 3 bases and J dropped 5; count of bases not matched to a gene: 9. The CDR3 loop spans 15 amino acids. The CDR3 DNA reads TGTGCCAGCAGCTTTCAACAGGGGTGGTTGGAGACCCAGTACTTC. Translation gives CASSFQQGWLETQYF.

Details on this clone: Other DNA sequences from this sample encode an identical CDR3 as well. The chain joins TRBV6-2 or TRBV6-3 to TRBJ2-7; D is unclear. CDR3 length: 12 residues. CDR1 and CDR2 (germline): MNHEY, SVGEGT. V was cut by 0 bases and J by 6 bases, with 6 bases left in between. CDR3 bases: TGTGCCAGCAGTTACTCGGGCCGCGAGCAGTACTTC. Amino acids: CASSYSGREQYF.

This clone was picked up one time. The V gene is TRBV27, the J gene TRBJ1-2; 7 bases are shared with TRBD1. The CDR3 is made up of 16 amino acids. The J segment lost 4 bases and the V segment lost 2 bases, leaving 10 bases of the junction unmatched. Germline CDR1 reads MNHEY; CDR2 reads SMNVEV (reference sequence). CDR3 sequence (DNA): TGTGCCAGCAGTTTAAACCCCGGGACAGCTTTCTATGGCTACACCTTC. Translating it yields CASSLNPGTAFYGYTF.

The CDR3 region is CASMGGGALPDTQYF. CDR3 DNA: TGTGCCAGTATGGGGGGAGGGGCCCTACCAGATACGCAGTATTTT. The rearrangement links TRBV19 to TRBJ2-3; 7 bases agree with TRBD2. The CDR3 is 15 amino acids. Per germline, CDR1 LNHDA and CDR2 SQIVND (reference sequence). The junction had 11 bases not matched to a gene; V was cut back by 7 bases and J by 4 bases.

The chain joins TRBV7-9 to TRBJ2-7, with TRBD1 matching over 9 bases. The CDR3 has 17 residues. Trimming removed 1 base from V and 3 bases from J; junction bases left unmatched: 10. The germline V gene has CDR1 SEHNR and CDR2 FQNEAQ (reference sequence). The CDR3 bases are TGTGCCAGCAGCTTAGTCATCGGGACAGGGCTTCACTACGAGCAGTACTTC. Translated: CASSLVIGTGLHYEQYF.

The rearrangement uses TRBV19 and TRBJ1-2, with D hard to call. Germline lookup yields CDR1 LNHDA and CDR2 SQIVND (reference sequence). Trimming cost V 4 bases and J 3 bases, with 12 bases left between them. This CDR3 comprises 14 residues. DNA for the CDR3: TGTGCCAGTAGTAAGGACGGCGGGTACTATGGCTACACCTTC. Translating gives CASSKDGGYYGYTF.

The CDR3 bases are TGTGCCAGCAGTTTCGGGGGGTCATCCCACTATGGCTACACCTTC. This gives the protein CASSFGGSSHYGYTF. The chain couples TRBV27 to TRBJ1-2; tentative D call: TRBD1 (5 bases). This CDR3 has 15 amino acids. The V end lost 3 bases, the J end lost 3 bases, and 14 bases lay between the germline ends. Per the germline V gene, CDR1 is MNHEY and CDR2 is SMNVEV (reference sequence).

V is TRBV6-2 or TRBV6-3 and J is TRBJ2-3; 16 nucleotides match TRBD2. Germline V gene sequence: CDR1 MNHEY, CDR2 SVGEGT. The V gene end was trimmed by 5 bases and the J gene end by 4 bases; junction bases not matched to a gene: 12. The CDR3 contains 19 residues. CDR3 residues: CASSKGLAGGPLSADTQYF. DNA for the CDR3: TGTGCCAGCAGTAAGGGACTAGCGGGGGGGCCTCTCTCGGCAGATACGCAGTATTTT.

V and J are TRBV11-2 and TRBJ2-3, with 9 bases matching TRBD2. The trim removed 8 bases at V and 4 bases at J, leaving 4 bases unmatched. The CDR3 totals 13 residues. CDR1 and CDR2 (germline): SGHAT, FQNNGV. Written as DNA, the CDR3 is TGTGCCAGCGGGATAGCGGGGGCAGATACGCAGTATTTT. Protein sequence: CASGIAGADTQYF.